The source of this TCR beta chain is a study of blood T cell repertoires in COVID-19. The germline V gene has CDR1 MNHEY and CDR2 SVGAGI. V lost 2 bases, J lost 1 base, and 6 bases stayed unmatched. The CDR3 contains 16 residues. The data were produced by immunoSEQ multiplex PCR, yet TCRdb's version contains in-frame clones alone and is incomplete. Of roughly 250,000 clones in the sample, 80% to 90% were seen once. This receptor was taken from a woman between 50 and 59 years old who had recovered from COVID-19. The sequenced sample was PBMCs or T cells enriched from blood (not recorded which). This chain connects TRBV6-5 to TRBJ1-1; 8 bases are shared with TRBD1. The DNA of the CDR3 is TGTGCCAGCAGTTACGGGTCCGGACAGGGGAACACTGAAGCTTTCTTT. It encodes CASSYGSGQGNTEAFF.